This TCR beta chain was observed in a study of T cells in Graves' hyperthyroidism and ophthalmopathy. Overall study: Peripheral blood specimens were obtained at initial diagnosis, prior to any treatment. Overall study results and limits: The majority of expanded thyroid clonotypes above 0.001 also appeared in blood.

This clonotype was observed a few times. As yet, its antigen is unknown. Hyperthyroidism was newly diagnosed in patients aged 18 to 65 (duration under 2 months). What was amplified from RNA transcripts were TCR beta CDR3 regions. Using the HTBI primer set, a first-round RT-PCR was run on the TCR CDR3. TCRdb re-analysed the multiplex PCR reads in MiXCR, keeping a single row per CDR3 protein. The sample consists of 700,000 to 950,000 distinct CDR3 sequences, around 40% of them appearing once. This CDR3 region has 14 residues. V lost 4 bases and J 3 bases, leaving 10 bases between the germline ends. The germline CDR1 and CDR2 sequences are SGHDN and FVKESK.

This chain joins TRBV14 and TRBJ1-5, with no clear D. Sample: blood. The origin of this receptor is a woman between 40 and 55 years old with Graves' hyperthyroidism. CDR3 nucleotide sequence: TGTGCCAGCAGCCCTGAGGGTCTCAATCAGCCCCAGCATTTT. Residues: CASSPEGLNQPQHF.